Following are 28 T cell receptor beta chains from one sample sequenced in a study of T cell responses to AZD1222 COVID-19 vaccine. The repertoire was sequenced with immunoSEQ multiplex PCR; TCRdb's copy has only in-frame clones and lacks some. The sample has roughly 85,000 clones; over 75% are singletons. Sequencing used peripheral blood, obtained on day 0 of MenACWY control vaccination. The source is an adult in good health.

The chain uses TRBV12-3 or TRBV12-4 and TRBJ1-5; weak D call: TRBD1 (5 bases). V was clipped by 7 bases and J by 2 bases, with 9 bases between them. The CDR3 covers 13 residues. In DNA form, the CDR3 reads TGTGCCAGCAACCAGGGAGGCAATCAGCCCCAGCATTTT. As protein: CASNQGGNQPQHF.

This chain connects TRBV2 to TRBJ1-4; 11 bases fit TRBD1. Germline CDR1 is SNHLY and CDR2 is FYNNEI. With V trimmed by 6 bases and J by 4 bases, 4 bases remained unmatched. CDR3 length equals 15 residues. The CDR3 protein is CASRDRGLINEKLFF. The CDR3 coding sequence is TGTGCCAGCAGGGACAGGGGGCTGATTAATGAAAAACTGTTTTTT.

Comment on this clone: The same CDR3 can be traced to other DNA sequences in this sample. The chain combines TRBV28 with TRBJ1-5; D not certain. CDR1 is MDHEN, CDR2 SYDVKM, per germline. Trimming removed 1 base from V and 2 bases from J, with 6 bases in between. The CDR3 consists of 14 residues. The CDR3 protein is CASSLYRGNQPQHF. Written as DNA, the CDR3 is TGTGCCAGCAGTTTATATCGCGGCAATCAGCCCCAGCATTTT.

The genes are TRBV7-3 and TRBJ2-6, with D unclear. In germline, CDR1 is SGHTA, CDR2 FQGTGA. CDR3 size: 18 residues. The ends were cut back, 0 bases at V and 3 bases at J, with 15 bases in the middle. The CDR3: CASSLTGGSFGGANVLTF. The CDR3 DNA reads as TGTGCCAGCAGCTTAACAGGTGGATCATTTGGTGGGGCCAACGTCCTGACTTTC.

This clone was picked up one time. The chain employs TRBV11-2 and TRBJ2-1; D possibly corresponds to TRBD2 (5 bases). This CDR3 contains 18 residues. Deletions cut 0 bases from V and 2 bases from J, with 17 bases between. Germline assignment: CDR1 SGHAT and CDR2 FQNNGV. DNA of the CDR3: TGTGCCAGCAGCTTAGAATTAGGACGAAGGAGGACCTACAATGAGCAGTTCTTC. It yields the protein CASSLELGRRRTYNEQFF.

This chain uses TRBV14 with TRBJ2-5; the D is unclear. This CDR3 spans 13 amino acids. Trimming took 1 base from V and 6 from J, leaving 9 bases between them. Germline CDR1 SGHDN, CDR2 FVKESK. The DNA for the CDR3 is TGTGCCAGCAGCCAAGGTTCCTTCCAGACCCAGTACTTC. Translation gives CASSQGSFQTQYF. The entire variable domain, with the rest obtained from reference TRBV14 and TRBJ2-5, is as follows: EAGVTQFPSHSVIEKGQTVTLRCDPISGHDNLYWYRRVMGKEIKFLLHFVKESKQDESGMPNNRFLAERTGGTYSTLKVQPAELEDSGVYFCASSQGSFQTQYFGPGTRLLVL.

This clone was counted a few times. The rearrangement links TRBV5-6 to TRBJ1-6; 7 bases are a match to TRBD1. Germline V CDR1 and CDR2: SGHDT, YYEEEE. The CDR3 sequence is 13 residues long. The ends lost 3 bases at V and 13 bases at J; junction bases unmatched: 7. The CDR3 DNA reads TGTGCCAGCAGCTCGTCAGGGGGTAGGCCCCTCCACTTT. Its translation is CASSSSGGRPLHF.

This sequence joins TRBV19 and TRBJ1-5; D perhaps matches TRBD1 (6 bases). CDR1 is LNHDA, CDR2 SQIVND, per germline (reference sequence). There are 14 residues in the CDR3. The V and J ends lost 8 bases and 4 bases respectively, with 15 bases between them. The DNA of the CDR3 is TGTGCCAGTGTAACCGGGGGCGGAAATCAGCCCCAGCATTTT. This gives the protein CASVTGGGNQPQHF.

The gene calls are TRBV7-3 and TRBJ2-2; D unclear. Trimming removed 5 bases from V and 6 bases from J, with 7 bases in between. Germline assignment: CDR1 SGHTA and CDR2 FQGTGA. The CDR3 runs 12 residues. As DNA, the CDR3 is TGTGCCAGCAGCCACGGGCCCGGGGAGCTGTTTTTT. Protein product: CASSHGPGELFF.

V usage is TRBV27 and J usage is TRBJ1-5; D perhaps matches TRBD1 (5 bases). Germline V gives CDR1 MNHEY, CDR2 SMNVEV (reference sequence). CDR3 length equals 15 residues. V was shortened by 0 bases and J by 9 bases, with 15 bases between the two germline ends. This CDR3 is CASSLSAGKGRPQHF. CDR3 DNA: TGTGCCAGCAGTTTATCAGCAGGGAAAGGACGGCCCCAGCATTTT.

The count of this clone is one. This rearrangement joins TRBV18 to TRBJ2-2; D is ambiguous. V lost 3 bases and J lost 7, with 6 bases in between. CDR1 and CDR2 (germline): KGHSH, LQKENI. CDR3 length: 12 residues. CDR3 region: CASSPGGGELFF. Written as DNA, the CDR3 is TGTGCCAGCTCACCGGGTGGCGGGGAGCTGTTTTTT.

To note about this clone: One end of the junction varies from germline; a read error may be responsible. This chain joins TRBV3-1 (or the pseudogene TRBV3-2) and TRBJ1-2; D might be TRBD1 (5 bases). This CDR3 spans 12 amino acids. Per germline, CDR1 LGHDT and CDR2 YNNKEL (reference sequence). The CDR3 sequence: CASSQMAGEASF. CDR3 DNA sequence: TGTGCCAGCAGCCAAATGGCGGGGGAGGCAAGCTTC.

The chain is built from TRBV7-9 and TRBJ1-2; possible D gene TRBD1, 5 bases. The germline V gene encodes CDR1 SEHNR and CDR2 FQNEAQ (reference sequence). Trimming cost V 4 bases and J 7 bases, with 10 bases left between them. The CDR3 runs to 12 residues. Here the CDR3 DNA reads TGTGCCAGCAGCTCCGGGGCGCGTGGCTACACCTTC. Translation gives CASSSGARGYTF.

This sequence joins TRBV10-3 and TRBJ2-3, with D tentatively TRBD1 or TRBD2 (5 bases each). This CDR3 contains 17 residues. V shed 2 bases and J shed 5 bases, with 20 bases lying between them. Germline CDR1 is ENHRY and CDR2 is SYGVKD. In nucleotides, the CDR3 is TGTGCCATCAGTGAGGCGCTCCGGGACCGCAGAGGAGATACGCAGTATTTT. Its protein is CAISEALRDRRGDTQYF.

Of note for this clone: This specimen includes other DNA sequences encoding the same CDR3. The chain recombines TRBV9 with TRBJ1-3; D unresolved. CDR1 and CDR2 from the germline V gene are SGDLS and YYNGEE. Between the trimmed V and J ends, which lost 0 bases and 0 bases, there was a span of 7 bases. This CDR3 spans 15 amino acids. The CDR3 region has the DNA TGTGCCAGCAGCGTAGATCCAGCCTCTGGAAACACCATATATTTT. Protein sequence: CASSVDPASGNTIYF.

This sequence joins TRBV6-1 and TRBJ1-6; 8 nucleotides agree with TRBD1. The CDR3 totals 16 residues. Germline CDR1 MNHNS, CDR2 SASEGT. The V gene end was trimmed by 3 bases and the J gene end by 9 bases; junction bases not matched to a gene: 10. CDR3 residues: CASSDWQGALPSPLHF. CDR3 DNA sequence: TGTGCCAGCAGTGACTGGCAGGGGGCTCTGCCTTCACCCCTCCACTTT.

V gene TRBV4-3 combines with J gene TRBJ2-3; 9 positions match TRBD1. In germline, CDR1 is LGHNA, CDR2 YSLEER. With 1 base clipped from V and 6 bases from J, the junction kept 5 bases outside the gene matches. The CDR3 is 15 residues long. The CDR3 region has the DNA TGCGCCAGCAGCCAAGGCCGGGACAGGGAGGATACGCAGTATTTT. Protein sequence: CASSQGRDREDTQYF.

The genes are TRBV6-5 and TRBJ2-7, with D tentatively TRBD1 or TRBD2 (6 bases each). Germline V lookup: CDR1 MNHEY, CDR2 SVGAGI. The CDR3 is 14 residues long. Trimming stripped 2 bases from V and 2 bases from J, with 10 bases between. CDR3 nucleotides: TGTGCCAGCAGTTACCGGGGGCCCCCCTACGAGCAGTACTTC. Protein sequence: CASSYRGPPYEQYF.

The DNA of the CDR3 is TGTGCCAGCAGTTCGACAGGGTTCAAGTTGGGCTACACCTTC. Its protein product is CASSSTGFKLGYTF. The rearrangement joins TRBV6-6 to TRBJ1-2; 7 nucleotides line up with TRBD1. J was trimmed by 8 bases and V by 4 bases; bases with no gene match: 10. The CDR3 contains 14 residues. Germline V CDR1 and CDR2: MNHNY, SVGAGI (reference sequence).

This clone has just one count. The rearrangement joins TRBV25-1 to TRBJ2-1, with 8 positions matching TRBD2. Trimming took 8 bases from V and 7 from J; bases not matched to a gene: 13. This CDR3 comprises 15 residues. Germline CDR1 and CDR2: MGHDK and SYGVNS. The CDR3 DNA is TGTGCCAGCGGCCCCGGGACTAGGGCGGGGAATGAGCAGTTCTTC. Translating gives CASGPGTRAGNEQFF.

CDR3 region: CASSFTGTDTQYF. CDR3 sequence (DNA): TGTGCCAGCAGCTTCACAGGCACAGATACGCAGTATTTT. The chain couples TRBV11-1 to TRBJ2-3; D gene uncertain. V was trimmed by 3 bases and J by 1 base, leaving 5 bases between them. Germline CDR1 SGHAT, CDR2 FQDESV (reference sequence). The CDR3 extends over 13 amino acids.

The chain is built from TRBV29-1 and TRBJ1-1, with 12 bases fitting TRBD1. J gave up 6 bases and V 6 bases, and 14 bases lay outside the gene matches. The CDR3 is 16 residues long. Germline V gene data show CDR1 as SQVTM and CDR2 as ANQGSEA. The CDR3 loop reads CSVIWDGTGGKAEAFF. Written as DNA, the CDR3 is TGCAGCGTCATATGGGATGGGACAGGGGGCAAGGCTGAAGCTTTCTTT.

V and J are TRBV5-8 and TRBJ2-7, with 8 bases aligning to TRBD1. Trimming removed 4 bases from V and 6 bases from J; junction bases left unmatched: 6. CDR1 SGHTS and CDR2 YDEGEE come from the germline V gene. The CDR3 is made up of 13 amino acids. The CDR3 here is CASSQGQAGEQYF. CDR3 sequence (DNA): TGTGCCAGCAGCCAGGGACAGGCGGGCGAGCAGTACTTC.

As DNA, the CDR3 is TGTGCCAGCAGCCTCCCGGGACTAGAACAGTTCTTC. Its protein is CASSLPGLEQFF. This chain joins TRBV3-1 (or the pseudogene TRBV3-2) and TRBJ2-1; 8 positions agree with TRBD2. Germline V gives CDR1 LGHDT, CDR2 YNNKEL (reference sequence). V lost 4 bases to trimming and J lost 13 bases; unmatched junction nucleotides: 6. The length of the CDR3 is 12 residues.

The CDR3 is CASSPLAGAVTDTQYF. For the CDR3, the DNA is TGTGCCAGCAGCCCTCTAGCGGGTGCAGTCACAGATACGCAGTATTTT. The gene calls are TRBV3-1 (or the pseudogene TRBV3-2) and TRBJ2-3, with TRBD2 matching 8 bases. V lost 4 bases to trimming and J lost 2 bases; unmatched junction nucleotides: 8. CDR3 length: 16 amino acids. The germline V gene encodes CDR1 LGHDT and CDR2 YNNKEL (reference sequence).

The rearrangement joins TRBV4-1 to TRBJ1-2; D possibly corresponds to TRBD1 (5 bases). Trimming took 0 bases from V and 3 from J, leaving 8 bases between them. The CDR3 consists of 14 residues. Germline CDR1 reads MGHRA; CDR2 reads YSYEKL. The CDR3 nucleotides are TGCGCCAGCAGCCAAGATCGGGGGTACTATGGCTACACCTTC. Translation gives CASSQDRGYYGYTF.

The chain combines TRBV4-1 with TRBJ2-3; 9 bases match TRBD2. Trimming at V came to 4 bases and at J to 4 bases, leaving 9 bases not matched to a gene. This CDR3 contains 16 residues. Per the germline V gene, CDR1 is MGHRA and CDR2 is YSYEKL. For the CDR3, the DNA is TGCGCCAGCAGCCTCCTAGGAGCGGGGGGATCAGATACGCAGTATTTT. It yields the protein CASSLLGAGGSDTQYF.

This chain links TRBV5-6 with TRBJ1-4; tentative D call: TRBD1 (5 bases). V lost 4 bases to trimming and J lost 7 bases, with 14 bases between them. The CDR3 extends over 14 amino acids. Germline V CDR1 and CDR2: SGHDT, YYEEEE. The CDR3: CASSPGWGSEKLFF. For the CDR3, the DNA is TGTGCCAGCAGCCCTGGGTGGGGGAGTGAAAAACTGTTTTTT.